The 32 T cell receptor beta chains reported below all come from one sample, sequenced in a study of blood T cells in healthy people across ages. Using a J-beta primer mix together with a sample-barcoded 5' primer, a second PCR was run for about 7 to 12 cycles. TCRdb re-derived calls from the 5' RACE reads in MiXCR, one entry per CDR3 protein. The data show hundreds of thousands of distinct CDR3 sequences, around three fifths seen once. Material: blood. The origin of the receptors is a man between 35 and 55 years old in good health.

The V and J genes are TRBV14 and TRBJ1-6; weak D call: TRBD1 (5 bases). The germline CDR1 and CDR2 sequences are SGHDN and FVKESK. The CDR3 sequence is 16 residues long. V was pared by 0 bases and J by 7 bases, with 13 bases between. CDR3 nucleotides: TGTGCCAGCAGCCAAGATCTAGGGGCTAGAAATTCACCCCTCCACTTT. Protein: CASSQDLGARNSPLHF.

The chain combines TRBV5-1 with TRBJ1-5; no firm D call. The CDR3 totals 14 residues. The germline V gene has CDR1 SGHRS and CDR2 YFSETQ. The V end lost 0 bases, the J end lost 7 bases, and 11 bases lay between the germline ends. Here the CDR3 reads CASSLVAEGQPQHF. Here the CDR3 DNA reads TGCGCCAGCAGCTTGGTTGCAGAAGGGCAGCCCCAGCATTTT.

The chain employs TRBV12-3 or TRBV12-4 and TRBJ1-5; maybe TRBD1 (6 bases). Trimming left V 1 base short and J 2 bases short, with 12 bases between. The CDR3 sequence is 16 residues long. The DNA of the CDR3 is TGTGCCAGCAGTTTAGGGGGGGGCTTCGGCAATCAGCCCCAGCATTTT. It codes for CASSLGGGFGNQPQHF.

In its sample, this clonotype was seen many times. The CDR3 sequence: CASSFGLAGINEQFF. CDR3 nucleotide sequence: TGTGCCAGCAGCTTTGGACTAGCGGGAATCAATGAGCAGTTCTTC. The rearrangement links TRBV9 to TRBJ2-1, with 12 bases fitting TRBD2. CDR3 length equals 15 residues. Germline V lookup: CDR1 SGDLS, CDR2 YYNGEE. V shed 4 bases, J shed 6 bases, and the junction held 5 bases outside the gene matches.

This sequence joins TRBV25-1 and TRBJ2-5, with D maybe TRBD2 (5 bases). The length of the CDR3 is 11 residues. The V and J ends lost 3 bases and 11 bases respectively, with 10 bases between them. CDR1 and CDR2 (germline): MGHDK, SYGVNS. The CDR3 coding sequence is TGTGCCAGCAGTGAGAGATGGGAGCAGTACTTC. This encodes CASSERWEQYF.

V is TRBV2 and J is TRBJ2-3, with 7 nucleotides matching TRBD2. CDR3 length equals 14 residues. V trimming: 8 bases; J trimming: 6 bases; junction bases outside the gene matches: 11. The germline V gene has CDR1 SNHLY and CDR2 FYNNEI. Here the CDR3 reads CASLRTRAPDTQYF. Written as DNA, the CDR3 is TGTGCCAGCCTCAGGACTAGAGCCCCGGATACGCAGTATTTT.

The sample holds a few counts of this clonotype. A read error may explain this, as a much larger clone is one base away. The V gene is TRBV11-2, the J gene TRBJ2-5; D is unresolved. Trimming took off 0 bases at V and 11 bases at J, with 16 bases between the two ends. CDR1 is SGHAT and CDR2 is FQNNGV in the germline V gene. The CDR3 length is 14 residues. The CDR3 reads CASSLDRAIHEQYF. The CDR3, as DNA: TGTGCCAGCAGCTTAGATCGCGCGATCCATGAGCAGTACTTC. Filled out from reference TRBV11-2 and TRBJ2-5, the complete variable domain reads EAGVAQSPRYKIIEKRQSVAFWCNPISGHATLYWYQQILGQGPKLLIQFQNNGVVDDSQLPKDRFSAERLKGVDSTLKIQPAKLEDSAVYLCASSLDRAIHEQYFGPGTRLLVL.

This clonotype was seen more than once but under ten times. This chain uses TRBV20-1 with TRBJ2-1, with D possibly TRBD1 on 6 matching bases. This CDR3 is 14 amino acids long. Deletions cut 3 bases from V and 4 bases from J, with 13 bases between. Germline V CDR1 and CDR2: DFQATT, SNEGSKA (reference sequence). CDR3 coding DNA: TGCAGTGCTAGTGCAGGACAGCCTTACAATGAGCAGTTCTTC. It encodes CSASAGQPYNEQFF.

The chain joins TRBV5-5 to TRBJ1-3; D may be TRBD1 (6 bases). The germline V gene encodes CDR1 SGHKS and CDR2 YYEKEE (reference sequence). Trimming removed 7 bases at V and 2 bases at J, with 7 bases between. This CDR3 has 12 residues. CDR3 residues: CASGDTGNTIYF. The CDR3 DNA follows: TGTGCCAGCGGGGACACTGGAAACACCATATATTTT.

The chain combines TRBV20-1 with TRBJ2-2; the D gene is possibly TRBD2 (6 bases). V lost 3 bases to trimming and J lost 7 bases, with 15 bases between them. CDR1 is DFQATT, CDR2 SNEGSKA, per germline (reference sequence). The CDR3 extends over 14 amino acids. The CDR3 nucleotides read TGCAGTGCTAGTTACGGGGGTGCCTTCGGGGAGCTGTTTTTT. Its protein product is CSASYGGAFGELFF.

The chain uses TRBV29-1 and TRBJ1-2; no clear D. The germline V gene encodes CDR1 SQVTM and CDR2 ANQGSEA. The CDR3 loop spans 10 amino acids. The V and J ends lost 4 bases and 6 bases respectively, with 6 bases between them. The CDR3 DNA sequence: TGCAGCGTTGCCGTCGATGGCTACACCTTC. It is translated as CSVAVDGYTF.

Comments on this clonotype: A much larger clone lies one base from this, so it may be a read error. V is TRBV10-2 and J is TRBJ2-7; maybe TRBD1 (5 bases). This CDR3 is built from 13 residues. Germline CDR1 reads WSHSY; CDR2 reads SAAADI. Trimming removed 6 bases from V and 3 bases from J, with 12 bases in between. CDR3 nucleotides: TGCGCCAGCAGCAGGGTGGATATCTACGAGCAGTACTTC. Amino acid sequence: CASSRVDIYEQYF.

This clonotype turned up a few times. J is TRBJ2-6 and V is TRBV29-1; TRBD2 might be the D (6 bases). From germline, CDR1 is SQVTM and CDR2 ANQGSEA. The CDR3 covers 14 residues. Deletions cut 4 bases from V and 2 bases from J, with 9 bases between. CDR3 DNA: TGCAGCGTTGTTTGGGGGGCTGGGGCCAACGTCCTGACTTTC. It encodes CSVVWGAGANVLTF.

The J gene is TRBJ1-5, the V gene TRBV11-2; 9 bases fit TRBD1. Unmatched junction bases numbered 6, after V lost 6 bases and J lost 6 bases. Germline assignment: CDR1 SGHAT and CDR2 FQNNGV. The CDR3 length is 14 residues. CDR3 sequence (DNA): TGTGCCAGCAGTCGGACAGGGGCAGCTCAGCCCCAGCATTTT. Amino acids: CASSRTGAAQPQHF.

This clonotype was found once. The rearrangement links TRBV27 to TRBJ2-3, with TRBD2 matching 10 bases. CDR1 and CDR2 (germline): MNHEY, SMNVEV (reference sequence). Germline trimming cut 1 base from V and 7 bases from J; bases unmatched to any gene: 5. CDR3 size: 15 residues. DNA for the CDR3: TGTGCCAGCAGTTTATTTAGCGGGGGGTCGAATACGCAGTATTTT. This encodes CASSLFSGGSNTQYF.

This rearrangement joins TRBV3-1 to TRBJ2-7, with D perhaps being TRBD1 or TRBD2 (5 bases each). Germline-derived CDR1 and CDR2 are LGHDT and YNNKEL (reference sequence). V gave up 1 base and J gave up 3 bases, with 13 bases separating them. The CDR3 is 15 amino acids. CDR3 in DNA: TGTGCCAGCAGCCAAGGACTGGGGACCCTCTACGAGCAGTACTTC. The encoded protein is CASSQGLGTLYEQYF.

The chain carries TRBV9 and TRBJ2-3; TRBD1 aligns across 7 bases. Germline values: CDR1 SGDLS, CDR2 YYNGEE. Germline trimming cut 3 bases from V and 2 bases from J; bases unmatched to any gene: 9. This CDR3 has 16 residues. CDR3 loop: CASSGKTGLLTDTQYF. DNA of the CDR3: TGTGCCAGCAGCGGAAAGACAGGGCTCCTCACAGATACGCAGTATTTT.

V is TRBV4-3 and J is TRBJ1-1, with 7 positions matching TRBD1. Germline CDR1 reads LGHNA; CDR2 reads YSLEER. The CDR3 extends over 15 amino acids. V was clipped by 1 base and J by 4 bases; unmatched bases: 6. The CDR3 loop reads CASSQGPQGVTEAFF. The CDR3 DNA is TGCGCCAGCAGCCAAGGTCCCCAGGGGGTCACTGAAGCTTTCTTT.

The rearrangement uses TRBV9 and TRBJ1-2; no reliable D call. Germline loops: CDR1 SGDLS, CDR2 YYNGEE. CDR3 length equals 15 residues. Trimming stripped 4 bases from V and 0 bases from J, with 13 bases between. The chain's CDR3 is CASSSQNSPNYGYTF. The CDR3 nucleotides are TGTGCCAGCAGCTCTCAGAACAGCCCTAACTATGGCTACACCTTC.

In DNA, the CDR3 is TGCAGCGTTGCAGGGTTCACAGATACGCAGTATTTT. Residues: CSVAGFTDTQYF. The rearrangement links TRBV29-1 to TRBJ2-3, with D perhaps matching TRBD1 (5 bases). The V end lost 4 bases, the J end lost 2 bases, and 7 bases lay between the germline ends. Germline V gives CDR1 SQVTM, CDR2 ANQGSEA. The CDR3 spans 12 residues.

This clonotype was recorded once. The gene calls are TRBV24-1 and TRBJ2-1; D unresolved. The CDR3 loop spans 12 amino acids. Germline CDR1 reads KGHDR; CDR2 reads SFDVKD. Trimming stripped 5 bases from V and 6 bases from J, with 7 bases between. The CDR3 coding sequence is TGTGCCACCAGTGGGCCCTCCAATGAGCAGTTCTTC. It codes for CATSGPSNEQFF.

This sequence joins TRBV28 and TRBJ2-1; the match to TRBD2 covers 11 bases. This CDR3 comprises 17 residues. CDR1 is MDHEN, CDR2 SYDVKM, per germline. V gave up 5 bases and J gave up 6 bases; unmatched junction bases: 12. CDR3 sequence: CASSPPHLAGGGNEQFF. In DNA, the CDR3 is TGTGCCAGCAGTCCACCGCACCTAGCGGGAGGAGGCAATGAGCAGTTCTTC.

Concerning this clonotype: Its ends do not fully match the called genes, so a read error is possible. The chain recombines TRBV27 with TRBJ1-2; TRBD1 might be the D (5 bases). The CDR3 covers 17 residues. Germline values: CDR1 MNHEY, CDR2 SMNVEV (reference sequence). The CDR3 sequence: CASSLRRQLRTNYGHTF. CDR3 sequence (DNA): TGTGCCAGCAGTCTCCGAAGACAGTTACGAACTAACTATGGCCACACCTTC.

CDR3 nucleotide sequence: TGCGCCAGCACGATAGGTATAGCGGGACCCTACAATGAGCAGTTCTTC. Its translation is CASTIGIAGPYNEQFF. The chain uses TRBV5-1 and TRBJ2-1, with 8 bases aligning to TRBD2. V lost 6 bases and J lost 2; bases outside the gene matches: 10. The CDR3 runs 16 residues. CDR1 and CDR2 from the germline V gene are SGHRS and YFSETQ. Together with reference TRBV5-1 and TRBJ2-1, the CDR3 gives the full variable domain: KAGVTQTPRYLIKTRGQQVTLSCSPISGHRSVSWYQQTPGQGLQFLFEYFSETQRNKGNFPGRFSGRQFSNSRSEMNVSTLELGDSALYLCASTIGIAGPYNEQFFGPGTRLTVL.

This clonotype was seen just once. The V gene is TRBV15, the J gene TRBJ1-4, with D unclear. The CDR3 loop spans 14 amino acids. Per the germline V gene, CDR1 is LNHNV and CDR2 is YYDKDF (reference sequence). Trimming removed 1 base at V and 8 bases at J, with 11 bases between. Written as DNA, the CDR3 is TGTGCCACCAGCAGAGGGGGAAGAAACGAAAAACTGTTTTTT. Translation: CATSRGGRNEKLFF.

The rearrangement links TRBV7-2 to TRBJ2-1; possible D gene TRBD2, 6 bases. This CDR3 comprises 14 residues. Germline V CDR1 and CDR2: SGHTA, FQGNSA. Trimming pared 2 bases from V and 5 bases from J, leaving 10 bases between. Written as DNA, the CDR3 is TGTGCCAGCAGCTTATATGTAGCGGACAATGAGCAGTTCTTC. Translation: CASSLYVADNEQFF.

The chain combines TRBV29-1 with TRBJ2-7; 9 bases are a match to TRBD2. The germline CDR1 and CDR2 sequences are SQVTM and ANQGSEA. V dropped 4 bases and J dropped 3; count of bases not matched to a gene: 7. The CDR3 covers 14 residues. In DNA form, the CDR3 reads TGCAGCGTTGTCGCTAGCGGGGTGATCTACGAGCAGTACTTC. Protein product: CSVVASGVIYEQYF.

This clonotype was seen a handful of times. The chain recombines TRBV27 with TRBJ1-2; 9 nucleotides match TRBD1. The CDR3 covers 12 residues. J lost 8 bases, V lost 5 bases, and 3 bases had no gene match. The germline CDR1 and CDR2 sequences are MNHEY and SMNVEV (reference sequence). CDR3 nucleotide sequence: TGTGCCAGCAGTCGGACAGGGGCCGGCTACACCTTC. Encoded protein: CASSRTGAGYTF.

The chain employs TRBV4-1 and TRBJ1-2; tentative D call: TRBD1 (6 bases). The germline V gene encodes CDR1 MGHRA and CDR2 YSYEKL. V was shortened by 0 bases and J by 5 bases, with 16 bases between the two germline ends. This CDR3 is built from 16 residues. DNA of the CDR3: TGCGCCAGCAGCCAAGATGCCGCCAGGGGAGGGTATGGCTACACCTTC. It is translated as CASSQDAARGGYGYTF.

The V call is TRBV25-1, the J call TRBJ1-6; no clear D. The CDR3 totals 14 residues. Germline-derived CDR1 and CDR2 are MGHDK and SYGVNS. Trimming removed 8 bases at V and 7 bases at J, with 15 bases between. CDR3 amino acids: CASRATGQNSPLHF. Here the CDR3 DNA reads TGTGCCAGCCGGGCCACCGGGCAGAATTCACCCCTCCACTTT.

This clonotype was found a few times. The chain is built from TRBV20-1 and TRBJ2-1, with D maybe TRBD2 (6 bases). Per germline, CDR1 DFQATT and CDR2 SNEGSKA (reference sequence). V was cut by 6 bases and J by 3 bases, with 18 bases left in between. There are 15 residues in the CDR3. CDR3 coding DNA: TGCAGTGCCAAACCAATCGGGCGGGACTACAATGAGCAGTTCTTC. Its protein product is CSAKPIGRDYNEQFF.

Details on this clonotype: The junction shows a germline mismatch at one end, possibly a read error. CDR3 nucleotides: TGTGCCAGCAGCTTAGACGGAGGACTAGCGGGAGTGAGGGCAGATGCGCAGTATTTT. It yields the protein CASSLDGGLAGVRADAQYF. The chain uses TRBV11-2 and TRBJ2-3; 13 bases fit TRBD2. This CDR3 is built from 19 residues. Per germline, CDR1 SGHAT and CDR2 FQNNGV.